Sequencing of this T cell receptor (beta chain) was carried out in a study of blood T cells in healthy people across ages. Overall study findings and caveats: It was not possible, with unsorted PBMCs, to conclusively compare naive and antigen-experienced cells. Age brought a roughly linear fall in TCR beta diversity measured per million T cells.

V dropped 1 base and J dropped 2; count of bases not matched to a gene: 8. Germline-derived CDR1 and CDR2 are LGHNA and YSLEER. The CDR3 totals 17 residues. The sample holds one count of this clonotype. Its specificity is unknown. Next came a second PCR, run for about 7 to 12 cycles, which used a sample-barcoded 5' primer along with a J-beta primer mix. A template-switch adaptor that had 12 random nucleotides put a tag on each cDNA molecule. Sequencing yielded, for each sample, at least 2.5 million paired-end reads carrying CDR3. TCRdb passed the 5' RACE reads through MiXCR, listing each CDR3 protein once. The sample contains roughly 1.9 million distinct CDR3 sequences, around 40% of which appear only once.

The chain joins TRBV4-3 to TRBJ2-3, with TRBD2 matching over 8 bases. The receptor comes from a human donor in good health. Input material: blood. The CDR3 sequence is CASSQGVAGTLTDTQYF. In nucleotides, the CDR3 is TGCGCCAGCAGCCAAGGGGTAGCGGGGACCCTCACAGATACGCAGTATTTT.